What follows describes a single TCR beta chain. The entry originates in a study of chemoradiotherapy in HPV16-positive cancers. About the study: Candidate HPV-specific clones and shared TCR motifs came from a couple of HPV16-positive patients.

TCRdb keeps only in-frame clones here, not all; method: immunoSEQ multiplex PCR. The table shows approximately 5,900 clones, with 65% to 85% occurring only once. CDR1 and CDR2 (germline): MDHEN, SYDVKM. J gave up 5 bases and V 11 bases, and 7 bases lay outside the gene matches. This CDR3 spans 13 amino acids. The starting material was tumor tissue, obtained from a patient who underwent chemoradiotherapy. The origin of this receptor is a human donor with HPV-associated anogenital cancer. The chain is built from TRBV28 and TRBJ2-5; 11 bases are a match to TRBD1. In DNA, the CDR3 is TGTGCCGGACAGGGGGCCCGAGGGGAGACCCAGTACTTC. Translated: CAGQGARGETQYF.